A single T cell receptor beta chain is shown here with its context. In the study's own analysis: Estimates of nucleated cell counts were drawn from the amplification of reference gene primers. Measured with immunoSEQ multiplex PCR; TCRdb has only the in-frame clones, and not every one. The DNA gave D and trimming, while V, J and clone size come from that table. Among 200,000 to 250,000 clones listed, 83% were seen once. This sample is part of a study of blood T cell repertoires in COVID-19. Study background: Nucleic acid was either cDNA or gDNA, and it came from T cells, B-cell-depleted T cells, or PBMCs.

The CDR3 is 15 residues long. Trimming pared 3 bases from V and 3 bases from J, leaving 13 bases between. Germline loops: CDR1 LGHDT, CDR2 YNNKEL (reference sequence). This sequence originates from a woman in her forties or fifties who had been exposed to COVID-19. The V gene is TRBV3-1 (or the pseudogene TRBV3-2), the J gene TRBJ2-3, with a possible D match to TRBD2 (6 bases). The sample consisted of PBMCs or T cells enriched from blood (not recorded which). The CDR3 DNA reads TGTGCCAGCAGCCAGGGGGGACCCAGGACAGATACGCAGTATTTT. Its protein product is CASSQGGPRTDTQYF.